The 7 T cell receptor beta chains below come from one sample, sequenced in a study of T-cell reconstitution after alpha-beta-depleted transplantation in children. A library of TCRbeta sequences, prepared with unique molecular identifiers, was generated. From the PCR reads, TCRdb called clonotypes with MiXCR, one entry per CDR3 protein. The table has about 400,000 distinct CDR3 sequences, about an eighth seen once. Material: PBMCs, obtained from the stem cell graft. Receptors originate from a human donor who donated a stem cell graft to a child with Fanconi anemia.

This clonotype has at least ten counts. CDR3 DNA: TGTGCCACCTCAGTGAGTTCGGGACAGGGGGCGGCTGATGAGCAGTTCTTC. It encodes CATSVSSGQGAADEQFF. This chain joins TRBV6-4 and TRBJ2-1; 12 nucleotides match TRBD1. Germline CDR1 reads MRHNA; CDR2 reads SNTAGT. This CDR3 spans 17 amino acids. V shed 10 bases and J 8 bases; nucleotides not matched to a gene: 18.

The chain has TRBV10-3 and TRBJ1-1; perhaps TRBD1 as D (5 bases). CDR1 and CDR2 from the germline V gene are ENHRY and SYGVKD. This CDR3 has 13 residues. Deletions cut 10 bases from V and 1 base from J, with 13 bases between. The CDR3 loop is CATGGGENTEAFF. In DNA, the CDR3 is TGTGCCACGGGGGGAGGCGAGAACACTGAAGCTTTCTTT.

In its sample, this clonotype was seen many times. The chain is built from TRBV9 and TRBJ2-3, with D unclear. This CDR3 spans 15 amino acids. V lost 0 bases, J lost 6 bases, and 14 bases lay in between. Germline CDR1 is SGDLS and CDR2 is YYNGEE. The CDR3 here is CASSVAWTGSDTQYF. In nucleotides, the CDR3 is TGTGCCAGCAGCGTAGCCTGGACGGGCAGCGATACGCAGTATTTT.

This clonotype was counted at least ten times. V usage is TRBV7-2 and J usage is TRBJ2-7; 8 positions match TRBD1. CDR3 length: 14 residues. V was pared by 2 bases and J by 7 bases, with 7 bases of the junction left unmatched. The V gene's germline CDR1 is SGHTA and CDR2 FQGNSA. CDR3 coding DNA: TGTGCCAGCAGCTTAATGCAGGGGGCGCGGGAGCAGTACTTC. The encoded protein is CASSLMQGAREQYF.

This chain joins TRBV6-2 or TRBV6-3 and TRBJ1-3; D uncertain. Germline CDR1 is MNHEY and CDR2 is SVGEGT. V lost 4 bases to trimming and J lost 3 bases, with 4 bases between them. This CDR3 is built from 12 residues. The CDR3 DNA follows: TGTGCCAGCAGTTCCTTTGGAAACACCATATATTTT. This codes for CASSSFGNTIYF.

Only a few counts were recorded for this clonotype. The chain combines TRBV5-1 with TRBJ2-7; tentative D call: TRBD2 (5 bases). The V gene's germline CDR1 is SGHRS and CDR2 YFSETQ. The CDR3 has 14 amino acids. The V end was cut by 1 base, the J end by 5 bases, with 13 bases between. CDR3 amino acids: CASSLREPDDEQYV. CDR3 DNA: TGCGCCAGCAGCTTGAGGGAGCCGGATGACGAGCAGTACGTC.

This clonotype was observed a handful of times. The chain has TRBV3-1 and TRBJ2-5; 7 positions match TRBD1. Trimming at V came to 4 bases and at J to 6 bases, leaving 8 bases not matched to a gene. CDR3 size: 14 residues. CDR1 and CDR2 from the germline V gene are LGHDT and YNNKEL (reference sequence). CDR3 nucleotides: TGTGCCAGCAGCCCCTGGGACAGAGCTCAGACCCAGTACTTC. Translation gives CASSPWDRAQTQYF.